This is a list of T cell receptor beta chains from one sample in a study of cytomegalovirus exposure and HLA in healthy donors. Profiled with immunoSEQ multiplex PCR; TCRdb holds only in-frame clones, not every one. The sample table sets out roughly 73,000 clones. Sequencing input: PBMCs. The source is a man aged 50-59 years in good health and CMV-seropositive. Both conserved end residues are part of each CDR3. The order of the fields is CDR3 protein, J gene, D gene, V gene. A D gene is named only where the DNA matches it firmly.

CASSIQGMETQYF | TRBJ2-5 | TRBD1 | TRBV5-1
CALFTGGAGSYEQYF | TRBJ2-7 | TRBD2 | TRBV6-1
CATSSSPGGTETQYF | TRBJ2-5 | . | TRBV15
CASGEQGRDTQYF | TRBJ2-3 | TRBD1 | TRBV6-1
CASSLAGSEEQFF | TRBJ2-1 | . | TRBV5-1
CASSSTSRSPKGAFF | TRBJ1-1 | . | TRBV11-1
CASSQLLQGAQYGYTF | TRBJ1-2 | TRBD1 | TRBV14
CATSRSRDNQPQHF | TRBJ1-5 | . | TRBV6-1
CASRSQGRGYGYTF | TRBJ1-2 | TRBD1 | TRBV27
CASSFERRGGSNQPQHF | TRBJ1-5 | . | TRBV7-2
CASSVDLSGGGTGELFF | TRBJ2-2 | TRBD2 | TRBV9
CATSTDRGDGYTF | TRBJ1-2 | TRBD1 | TRBV15
CASSWGQGLGELFF | TRBJ1-4 | TRBD1 | TRBV7-8
CASSHGAETQYF | TRBJ2-5 | . | TRBV4-1
CAWIPRLGAGYGYTF | TRBJ1-2 | . | TRBV30
CASSLMAVSYNEQFF | TRBJ2-1 | . | TRBV7-9
CSASSQETQYF | TRBJ2-5 | . | TRBV20-1
CSVENGGNYGYTF | TRBJ1-2 | . | TRBV29-1
CASGWGRREQYF | TRBJ2-7 | . | TRBV11-2
CASSGDRGQLEQYF | TRBJ2-7 | TRBD1 | TRBV25-1